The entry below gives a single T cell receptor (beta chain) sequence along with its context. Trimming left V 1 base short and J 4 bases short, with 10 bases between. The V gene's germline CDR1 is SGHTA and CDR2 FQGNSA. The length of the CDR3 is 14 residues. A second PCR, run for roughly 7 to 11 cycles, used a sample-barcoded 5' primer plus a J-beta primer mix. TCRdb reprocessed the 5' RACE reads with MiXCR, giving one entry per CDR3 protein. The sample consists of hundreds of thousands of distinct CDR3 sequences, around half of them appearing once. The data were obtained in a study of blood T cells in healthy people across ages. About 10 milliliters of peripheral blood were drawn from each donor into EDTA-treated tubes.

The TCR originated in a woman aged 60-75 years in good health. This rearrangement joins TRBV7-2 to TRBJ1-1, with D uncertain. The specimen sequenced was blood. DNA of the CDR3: TGTGCCAGCAGCTTAGATGGGAAGGGCACTGAAGCTTTCTTT. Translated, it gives CASSLDGKGTEAFF.